A selection of T cell receptor beta chains follows, all from one sample in a study of CXCR3-negative and CXCR3-positive naive CD8 T cells. Following a re-call of the 5' RACE reads, TCRdb has one entry per CDR3 protein and lacks DNA. The listing records around 160,000 distinct CDR3 sequences. Sequencing was performed on naive CXCR3+ CD8+ T cells from blood. The receptor set was obtained from a human donor in good health. Some clones in this sample may be carry-over from other donors' samples. The CDR3 runs from the conserved cysteine through the conserved F or W. Each record gives: V gene, J gene, CDR3 protein.

V: TRBV7-9; J: TRBJ1-1; CDR3: CASSSHRGMNTEAFF
V: TRBV29-1; J: TRBJ2-1; CDR3: CSVEGGQSFNEQFF
V: TRBV3-1; J: TRBJ2-3; CDR3: CASSQDWASPTDTQYF
V: TRBV5-1; J: TRBJ2-7; CDR3: CASSHDMGGEQYF
V: TRBV4-2; J: TRBJ2-7; CDR3: CASSPQKGAYEQYF
V: TRBV4-1; J: TRBJ2-2; CDR3: CASSQVRTGERTGELFF
V: TRBV12-3/TRBV12-4; J: TRBJ1-1; CDR3: CASSSADRLNTEAFF
V: TRBV9; J: TRBJ1-6; CDR3: CASSPKTGSDNSPLHF
V: TRBV27; J: TRBJ1-5; CDR3: CASSPRAVKQGAKDQPQHF
V: TRBV3-1; J: TRBJ2-7; CDR3: CASSQEASSNEQYF
V: TRBV2; J: TRBJ2-1; CDR3: CASRGLAGNYNEQFF
V: TRBV12-3/TRBV12-4; J: TRBJ2-7; CDR3: CASSFGPSYEQYF
V: TRBV4-1; J: TRBJ2-1; CDR3: CASSPGGAIAGGRSSYNEQFF
V: TRBV6-2/TRBV6-3; J: TRBJ2-2; CDR3: CGTLGAGGVYTGELFF
V: TRBV21-1; J: TRBJ2-7; CDR3: CASRRRDRAREQYF
V: TRBV6-6; J: TRBJ1-1; CDR3: CASSYSEQGGTEAFF
V: TRBV28; J: TRBJ1-3; CDR3: CASSFHGVGSGNTIYF
V: TRBV6-5; J: TRBJ2-1; CDR3: CASRLAGGDNEQFF
V: TRBV12-3/TRBV12-4; J: TRBJ1-3; CDR3: CASSLWTSGNTIYF
V: TRBV4-1; J: TRBJ2-2; CDR3: CASSQEKGGELFF
V: TRBV5-1; J: TRBJ2-1; CDR3: CASSPPSMNEQFF
V: TRBV7-9; J: TRBJ2-1; CDR3: CASSSSLAGAEQFF
V: TRBV5-1; J: TRBJ2-4; CDR3: CASSLGGGDIQYF
V: TRBV4-3; J: TRBJ2-7; CDR3: CASSQDLSGSSYEQYF
V: TRBV29-1; J: TRBJ2-7; CDR3: CSVETGPRQYF
V: TRBV9; J: TRBJ2-7; CDR3: CASSVASGPSYEQYF
V: TRBV19; J: TRBJ2-7; CDR3: CASTPGTGHEQYF
V: TRBV12-3/TRBV12-4; J: TRBJ2-5; CDR3: CASSLFAVRETQYF
V: TRBV5-1; J: TRBJ1-5; CDR3: CASSWETGQPQHF
V: TRBV5-1; J: TRBJ2-1; CDR3: CASSQPDERISYEQFF
V: TRBV5-5; J: TRBJ2-3; CDR3: CASSLRAGPDTQYF
V: TRBV7-8; J: TRBJ2-3; CDR3: CATGWGNTDTQYF
V: TRBV5-6; J: TRBJ2-7; CDR3: CASSDWTETYEQYF
V: TRBV29-1; J: TRBJ2-1; CDR3: CSVELPGPYNEQFF
V: TRBV7-9; J: TRBJ2-1; CDR3: CASSPLAGDLLNEQFF
V: TRBV18; J: TRBJ2-7; CDR3: CASSALGFGPFSYEQYF
V: TRBV21-1; J: TRBJ2-1; CDR3: CASSTGLAGKDNEQFF
V: TRBV27; J: TRBJ1-5; CDR3: CASSCGGINQPQHF
V: TRBV25-1; J: TRBJ2-6; CDR3: CASSEYAGANVLTF
V: TRBV7-7; J: TRBJ2-1; CDR3: CASSERTSGGALSYNEQFF
V: TRBV12-3/TRBV12-4; J: TRBJ2-5; CDR3: CASSSGETQYF
V: TRBV12-3/TRBV12-4; J: TRBJ1-1; CDR3: CASSWPGRQGVSTEAFF
V: TRBV5-6; J: TRBJ2-1; CDR3: CASSLKLAGGPNEQFF
V: TRBV5-1; J: TRBJ2-3; CDR3: CASSDREGLFPDTQYF
V: TRBV7-9; J: TRBJ2-7; CDR3: CASSSPEIGEQYF
V: TRBV6-2/TRBV6-3; J: TRBJ2-4; CDR3: CAMIKGIRAKNIQYF
V: TRBV7-3; J: TRBJ1-2; CDR3: CASSLVGGVDYGYTF
V: TRBV20-1; J: TRBJ1-2; CDR3: CSARRGFRVSGPENYGYTF
V: TRBV4-3; J: TRBJ1-2; CDR3: CASSQDRRGSFTYGYTF
V: TRBV7-2; J: TRBJ2-3; CDR3: CASSLWTSGADTQYF
V: TRBV9; J: TRBJ1-2; CDR3: CASSAGQGYYGYTF
V: TRBV29-1; J: TRBJ2-5; CDR3: CSVEERPRQETQYF